This record covers a single T cell receptor beta chain. Its specificity is not known. This entry is derived from a study of cytomegalovirus exposure and HLA in healthy donors. Points from the study as a whole: Through in vitro validation, a few CMV-associated chains were shown to be specific for CMV antigens.

CDR1 and CDR2 (germline): MDHEN, SYDVKM. The CDR3 contains 17 residues. V lost 5 bases to trimming and J lost 4 bases; unmatched junction nucleotides: 10. The PCR had 60 Vbeta and 13 Jbeta primers. Sequencing used immunoSEQ multiplex PCR; TCRdb keeps in-frame clones, though not all of them. The sample carries fewer than 200,000 clones, around four fifths recorded once. This clonotype originated in a man in his forties in good health and CMV-seropositive. The chain combines TRBV28 with TRBJ2-3; 12 positions agree with TRBD2. Sequences were obtained from PBMCs. The CDR3 DNA is TGTGCCAGCAGTCCTCGACTAGCGGGAGTCTTCCCAGATACGCAGTATTTT. Its protein is CASSPRLAGVFPDTQYF.